This T cell receptor beta chain is drawn from a study of blood T cell repertoires in COVID-19 (dated by TCRdb to 2018 to 2020). As for the study more broadly: Samples covering the acute and convalescent phases of COVID-19 were provided by collaborators in the United States, Italy and Spain. The prospective study material was composed of cDNA or gDNA derived from T cells, B-cell-depleted T cells, or PBMCs. The dataset comprised deeply sampled blood TCRbeta repertoires from subjects exposed to, actively infected with, or recovered from COVID-19. The repertoires were released in a freely available public database meant as a resource for research on the immune response to SARS-CoV-2. The samples were drawn from two sources: the first 160 participants of the ongoing ImmuneRACE study, and 1,200 or so subjects contributed by 6 global collaborators. A de-identified subject ID, COVID-19 status, age in years and sex were almost always included in the sample metadata. Where HLA class I and class II types were available, the types were taken from metadata supplied by the sample provider, not from assay-based typing.

Participants in the prospective study were aged about 18 to 95 years, lived in under 30 United States geographic areas, and enrolled through a virtual design. In the prospective study, participants were assigned to cohorts based on the clinical history participants reported in a screening survey and a study questionnaire. ImmuneRACE Cohort 3 recovered participants were defined by two consecutive negative NP/OP PCR tests, healthcare professional clearance, or symptom resolution. Mobile phlebotomists in the prospective study collected whole blood, serum and a nasopharyngeal or oropharyngeal swab from every participant. Participants in the prospective study had the option to provide additional blood draws and questionnaires over a roughly 2-month period. Prospective study blood samples were shipped either frozen or at room temperature before DNA extraction. What the authors observed across the whole study: The quantity of clinical and demographic metadata differed by source and by participant and was supplied without curation.

The CDR3 starts with the cysteine, ends with the phenylalanine, and has 17 residues. The DNA shown is the 51-base CDR3, in frame from base 1. The germline V gene (reference sequence) gives CDR1 as WNHNN and CDR2 as SYGVQD. Trimmed from V: 6 bases; trimmed from J: 0 bases; junction bases lacking a gene match: 14. A word on this clone: Its antigen has not been determined. Base quality data are lacking; no much larger clone is found one base away.

TCRbeta CDR3 regions were amplified from genomic DNA by means of the immunoSEQ Assay, a bias-controlled multiplex PCR. Regarding the original processing steps: The number of nucleated cells in each sample was estimated from the amplification of reference gene primers within the assay. To quantify the absolute abundance of each unique TCRbeta CDR3 rearrangement, sequence reads were collapsed and filtered. For each sample, productive Simpson clonality was calculated as the square root of Simpson's diversity index over productive rearrangements. The source is immuneACCESS, and TCRdb retained only in-frame sequences with V and J called. Part of the clones is not carried over; for the studies checked, unresolved V genes explain less than half of this, and the remainder is unexplained. V and J calls plus clone size are reproduced from that table; the DNA served to infer D and trimming. This sample gives 450,000 or so clones in total; less than 95% of them show up just once. The ten largest clones capture approximately 0.55% of the sample.

Input material: PBMCs or T cells enriched from blood (not recorded which). The sequence links TRBV10-1 to TRBJ2-7, with 7 central nucleotides matching TRBD1. This clonotype was sampled from a man aged 18-30 years who had recovered from COVID-19. For the CDR3, the sequence is CASSPYTLTGSSYEQYF. The bases read TGCGCCAGCAGCCCCTACACCCTGACAGGGAGCTCCTACGAGCAGTACTTC.